A selection of T cell receptor beta chains follows, all from one sample in a study of cytomegalovirus exposure and HLA in healthy donors. Sequencing used immunoSEQ multiplex PCR; TCRdb keeps in-frame clones, though not all of them. This sample has 100,000 to 150,000 clones; roughly a tenth occur once, and the top ten carry roughly 4.2%. Input material: PBMCs. The receptors were gathered from a woman under 30 in good health and CMV-seropositive. CDR3s include the opening cysteine and the closing phenylalanine or tryptophan. The D gene is left open where the match is weak. Clone size is stated in some rows and not others, as once, few, many or a class when expanded.

j_call clone_size cdr3_length v_call d_call cdr3_aa cdr3_nt
TRBJ1-2 - 12 TRBV27 - CASQRQGGGYTF TGTGCCAGCCAACGGCAGGGTGGTGGCTACACCTTC
TRBJ1-4 - 12 TRBV28 - CASSAGNEKLFF TGTGCCAGTTCGGCGGGAAATGAAAAACTGTTTTTT
TRBJ2-2 few 16 TRBV27 TRBD1 CASSFGDRVVPGELFF TGTGCCAGCAGTTTCGGGGACAGGGTAGTACCCGGGGAGCTGTTTTTT
TRBJ2-3 - 16 TRBV6-6 TRBD2 CASSQRLAGITDTQYF TGTGCCAGCAGCCAGAGACTAGCGGGGATCACAGATACGCAGTATTTT
TRBJ1-3 few 15 TRBV18 - CASSPPGGPGNTIYF TGTGCCAGCTCACCACCGGGAGGCCCTGGAAACACCATATATTTT
TRBJ2-7 - 16 TRBV9 - CASSVGGSGTAYEQYF TGTGCCAGCAGCGTGGGGGGTAGCGGGACAGCCTACGAGCAGTACTTC
TRBJ2-1 few 12 TRBV19 - CGTDSSYNEQFF TGTGGGACAGATTCTTCCTACAATGAGCAGTTCTTC
TRBJ2-1 few 11 TRBV4-1 - CASSQDREQFF TGCGCCAGCAGCCAAGATCGGGAGCAGTTCTTC
TRBJ1-2 - 11 TRBV30 TRBD1 CAWKDRDGYTF TGTGCCTGGAAGGACAGGGATGGCTACACCTTC
TRBJ2-7 - 14 TRBV28 - CASSLSRGGYEQYF TGTGCCAGCAGTTTAAGCAGGGGTGGATACGAGCAGTACTTC
TRBJ1-2 - 15 TRBV10-3 - CAIRATLQTFYGYTF TGTGCCATCAGGGCTACCCTTCAGACATTCTATGGCTACACCTTC
TRBJ2-3 few 17 TRBV13 TRBD1 CASSLGLRTGHLDTQYF TGTGCCAGCAGCTTAGGCCTCCGGACAGGGCACCTGGATACGCAGTATTTT
TRBJ2-4 - 11 TRBV2 - CASSPENIQYF TGTGCCAGCAGTCCCGAAAACATTCAGTACTTC
TRBJ2-7 few 15 TRBV19 TRBD2 CASSRTGTSGNEQYF TGTGCCAGTAGCAGAACCGGGACTAGCGGGAACGAGCAGTACTTC
TRBJ2-5 - 15 TRBV7-9 TRBD2 CASSFRLAGQETQYF TGTGCCAGCAGCTTTCGCCTAGCGGGACAAGAGACCCAGTACTTC
TRBJ2-7 few 15 TRBV4-1 TRBD1 CASSTRDRGRYEQYF TGCGCCAGCAGCACCCGGGACAGGGGGCGGTACGAGCAGTACTTC
TRBJ1-1 - 14 TRBV27 - CARETGGWNTEAFF TGTGCCAGAGAAACGGGGGGTTGGAACACTGAAGCTTTCTTT
TRBJ2-2 - 17 TRBV18 TRBD2 CASSLTTSGRAAGELFF TGTGCCAGCTCACTAACTACTAGCGGGAGAGCTGCTGGGGAGCTGTTTTTT
TRBJ2-5 few 15 TRBV4-1 TRBD2 CASSPRTSGIETQYF TGCGCCAGCAGCCCCCGAACTAGCGGGATAGAGACCCAGTACTTC
TRBJ2-3 - 17 TRBV27 TRBD2 CASSSLAGGLVTDTQYF TGTGCCAGCAGTTCACTAGCGGGAGGCCTCGTGACAGATACGCAGTATTTT
TRBJ2-1 few 15 TRBV7-3 - CASSLTSGSGNEQFF TGTGCCAGCAGCTTAACCTCCGGGAGTGGAAATGAGCAGTTCTTC
TRBJ2-1 - 14 TRBV29-1 TRBD2 CSAQTRLANNEQFF TGCAGCGCTCAAACAAGACTAGCAAACAATGAGCAGTTCTTC
TRBJ2-5 - 15 TRBV5-6 - CASSLGAVGGETQYF TGTGCCAGCAGTCTGGGGGCTGTGGGGGGGGAGACCCAGTACTTC
TRBJ1-2 - 14 TRBV4-1 TRBD1 CASQLEQGSHGYTF TGCGCCAGCCAACTCGAACAGGGGTCCCATGGCTACACCTTC
TRBJ1-2 few 13 TRBV28 TRBD1 CASRPTGGQGYTF TGTGCCAGCAGACCGACAGGGGGCCAGGGCTACACCTTT
TRBJ2-3 few 16 TRBV5-4 TRBD2 CASRVRAGGRTDTQYF TGTGCCAGCAGGGTACGGGCGGGAGGAAGGACAGATACGCAGTATTTT
TRBJ2-7 - 16 TRBV5-5 - CASSLFETSTNYEQYF TGTGCCAGCAGCTTGTTCGAAACATCCACGAACTACGAGCAGTACTTC